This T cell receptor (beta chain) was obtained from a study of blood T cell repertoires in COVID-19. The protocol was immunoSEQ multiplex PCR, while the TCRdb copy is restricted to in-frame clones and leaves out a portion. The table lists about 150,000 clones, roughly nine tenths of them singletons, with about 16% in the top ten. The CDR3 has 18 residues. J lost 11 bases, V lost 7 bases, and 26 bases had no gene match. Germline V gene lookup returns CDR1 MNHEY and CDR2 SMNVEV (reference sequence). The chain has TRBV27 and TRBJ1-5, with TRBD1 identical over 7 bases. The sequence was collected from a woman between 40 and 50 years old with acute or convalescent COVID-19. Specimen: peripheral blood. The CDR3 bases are TGTGCCAGCATGATCTCCGCCACGGGACAGCCCTTACGCGGGGCCCAGCATTTT. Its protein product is CASMISATGQPLRGAQHF.